This TCR beta chain was recovered during a study of blood T cell repertoires in COVID-19 (dated by TCRdb to the early 2020s). Regarding the complete study: Collaborator samples came from the United States, Italy and Spain and covered acute and convalescent phases of COVID-19. The material from the prospective study consisted of cDNA or gDNA derived from T cells, B-cell-depleted T cells, or PBMCs. The dataset comprised deeply sampled blood TCRbeta repertoires from subjects exposed to, actively infected with, or recovered from COVID-19. The repertoires were released in a freely available public database intended as a resource for research on the immune response to SARS-CoV-2. The samples were drawn from two sources: the first 160 participants of the ongoing ImmuneRACE study, and fewer than 1,500 subjects contributed by 6 global collaborators. Nearly every sample came with metadata listing a de-identified subject ID, COVID-19 status, age in years and sex. HLA class I and class II types, where available, came from metadata supplied by the sample provider rather than from assay-based typing.

The paper as a whole reports these results and caveats: Clinical and demographic metadata were provided uncurated, with the amount varying by source and participant.

One collaborating source in Seattle enrolled patients during active infection and followed them longitudinally through the course of disease. Each collaborating institution followed its own protocols to collect whole blood in K2EDTA tubes. For TCRbeta analysis, collaborators shipped samples as frozen whole blood, isolated PBMCs, or DNA extracted from either of those sample types. V is shortened by 6 bases, J by 5 bases, and the region joining them spans 13 bases. Including the terminal cysteine and phenylalanine, the CDR3 comprises 13 residues. Here the CDR3 DNA is all that survives: 39 bases in frame from base 1. The germline V gene gives CDR1 as SGHTA and CDR2 as FQGNSA. TCRbeta CDR3 regions were amplified from genomic DNA using the immunoSEQ Assay, a bias-controlled multiplex PCR. In the paper's pipeline: The number of nucleated cells in each sample was estimated from the amplification of reference gene primers within the assay. To quantify the absolute abundance of each unique TCRbeta CDR3 rearrangement, sequence reads were collapsed and filtered. For each sample, productive Simpson clonality was calculated as the square root of Simpson's diversity index across productive rearrangements. In TCRdb, the immuneACCESS table is reduced to in-frame sequences with V and J assigned. These tables do not hold every clone; where another copy was compared, an unresolved V gene accounts for under half, and the others remain unexplained. V and J calls and clone size follow that table, whereas D and trimming were derived from the DNA. The sample includes roughly 29,000 clones, with just under 95% observed a single time. The ten largest clones capture around 0.8% of the sample.

Comment on this clone: The clone's antigen remains unknown. No quality values exist for individual bases; no much larger clone is one base distant.

Sequencing was performed on peripheral blood. The clonotype was recovered from a woman aged 70 to 79 with COVID-19, enrolled during active disease. Here the chain combines TRBV7-2 and TRBJ1-2; the D gene is not confidently resolved. The DNA is as follows: TGTGCCAGCAGATTTTCGGGAGGGTATGGCTACACCTTC. Translated, it reads CASRFSGGYGYTF.